The rows below give T cell receptor beta chains drawn from one sample of a study of T-cell memory formation after mild COVID-19. TCRdb itself ran the 5' RACE reads through MiXCR, one entry per CDR3 protein. The table has roughly 120,000 distinct CDR3 sequences, 16% seen once; the top ten hold over 11%. The sample consisted of PBMCs or a T cell subset sorted from them (not recorded which). These receptors were collected from an adult woman who had mild COVID-19 (a few samples of this study predate the infection). Cell type and time point are not known. The CDR3 runs from the conserved cysteine through the conserved F or W. A D gene is named only where the DNA matches it firmly. Clone size is stated in some rows and not others, as once, few, many or a class when expanded.

CDR3 DNA | CDR3 protein | D gene | CDR3 length | clone size | J gene | V gene
TGTGCCAGCAGTTACCCGCCTAATGAAAAACTGTTTTTT | CASSYPPNEKLFF | NA | 13 | NA | TRBJ1-4 | TRBV6-2/TRBV6-3
TGTGCCAGCGGCCGGCGGGAGGTTAGAGAGACCAAGTACTTC | CASGRREVRETKYF | TRBD2 | 14 | NA | TRBJ2-5 | TRBV6-5
TGTGACAGCAGCTTAGGGCCGGGACTTTACAATGAGCAGTTCTTC | CDSSLGPGLYNEQFF | NA | 15 | NA | TRBJ2-1 | TRBV7-2
TGCGCCAGCAGCCAAGACGGGGCGGGTGGACAGGGAAGATACCAGCCCCAGCATTTT | CASSQDGAGGQGRYQPQHF | TRBD1 | 19 | NA | TRBJ1-5 | TRBV4-1
TGTGCCACCCGAGGACAGGGGGCGTCGGGCTACACCTTC | CATRGQGASGYTF | TRBD1 | 13 | NA | TRBJ1-2 | TRBV24-1
TGTGCCAGCAGCACCCCAGGGACCCAGTACTTC | CASSTPGTQYF | NA | 11 | NA | TRBJ2-5 | TRBV7-2
TGCGCCAGCAGCTTGGGTGGGACCCACAATGAGCAGTTCTTC | CASSLGGTHNEQFF | NA | 14 | many | TRBJ2-1 | TRBV5-1
TGTGCCAGCAGCCAAGCCCTAGCGGGTACCTACGAGCAGTACTTC | CASSQALAGTYEQYF | TRBD2 | 15 | NA | TRBJ2-7 | TRBV4-2
TGCGCCAGCAGCTTGGACGGCACTGAAGCTTTCTTT | CASSLDGTEAFF | NA | 12 | few | TRBJ1-1 | TRBV5-1
TGTGCCAGCAGCCCCCATGTTGCCCAAGAGACCCAGTACTTC | CASSPHVAQETQYF | NA | 14 | many | TRBJ2-5 | TRBV9
TGCAGTACGGGACTAGCGGGAAATGAGCAGTTCTTC | CSTGLAGNEQFF | TRBD2 | 12 | NA | TRBJ2-1 | TRBV20-1
TGTGCCAGCAGTTTACGCCCTTTCGGACAGGGGGCAAGGTACACTGAAGCTTTCTTT | CASSLRPFGQGARYTEAFF | TRBD1 | 19 | NA | TRBJ1-1 | TRBV12-3/TRBV12-4
TGTGCCAGCTCACTGACTAGCGGGAGTACCAGCAATGAGCAGTTCTTC | CASSLTSGSTSNEQFF | TRBD2 | 16 | NA | TRBJ2-1 | TRBV18
TGTGCCAGCAGCTTGTTCGACACCCTGACCGGGGAGCTGTTTTTT | CASSLFDTLTGELFF | NA | 15 | NA | TRBJ2-2 | TRBV5-6
TGTGCCAGCAGCGACAGGGGGCGGGGGCAGTATTTT | CASSDRGRGQYF | TRBD1 | 12 | few | TRBJ2-3 | TRBV6-2/TRBV6-3
TGTGCCAGCAGCTACCGAGTTCAGGGGAAAGAGACCCAGTACTTC | CASSYRVQGKETQYF | NA | 15 | many | TRBJ2-5 | TRBV6-2/TRBV6-3
TGCGCCAGCAGGGATTGGCGGGGGGCGAACTACAATGAGCAGTTCTTC | CASRDWRGANYNEQFF | TRBD2 | 16 | NA | TRBJ2-1 | TRBV4-1
TGCGCCAGCAGCACGAACGGGGGGGCCAAAAACATTCAGTACTTC | CASSTNGGAKNIQYF | TRBD2 | 15 | few | TRBJ2-4 | TRBV5-1
TGTGCCAGCAGTCCCCAGGGTCGGGACACTGAAGCTTTCTTT | CASSPQGRDTEAFF | NA | 14 | few | TRBJ1-1 | TRBV12-3/TRBV12-4
TGCAGTGCCGGGGGACAGGGGAGCAATCAGCCCCAGCATTTT | CSAGGQGSNQPQHF | TRBD1 | 14 | few | TRBJ1-5 | TRBV20-1
TGTGCCAGCAGCTTAGCACACTTAGAGACCCAGTACTTC | CASSLAHLETQYF | NA | 13 | NA | TRBJ2-5 | TRBV7-9
TGTGCCAGCTCACCAAAGGGCAATGAGCAGTTCTTC | CASSPKGNEQFF | NA | 12 | few | TRBJ2-1 | TRBV18
TGCGCCAGCAGCTTGTACGACAGAGCCTACGAGCAGTACTTC | CASSLYDRAYEQYF | NA | 14 | few | TRBJ2-7 | TRBV5-1
TGTGCCAGCAGCTTGGGCTACGGGACCGCGACTAATGAAAAACTGTTTTTT | CASSLGYGTATNEKLFF | NA | 17 | few | TRBJ1-4 | TRBV5-6